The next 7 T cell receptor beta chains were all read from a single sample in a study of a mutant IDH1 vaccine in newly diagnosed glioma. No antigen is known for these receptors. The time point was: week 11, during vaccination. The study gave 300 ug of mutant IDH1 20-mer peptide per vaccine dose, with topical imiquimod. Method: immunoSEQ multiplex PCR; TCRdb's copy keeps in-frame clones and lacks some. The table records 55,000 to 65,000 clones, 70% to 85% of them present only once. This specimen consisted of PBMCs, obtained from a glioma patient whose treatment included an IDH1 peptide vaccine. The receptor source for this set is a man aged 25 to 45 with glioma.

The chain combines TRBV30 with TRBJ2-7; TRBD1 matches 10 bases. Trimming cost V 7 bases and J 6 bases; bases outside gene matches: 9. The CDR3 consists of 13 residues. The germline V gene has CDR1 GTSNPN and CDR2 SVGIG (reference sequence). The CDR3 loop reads CALDRGLFSEQYF. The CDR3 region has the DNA TGTGCCTTGGACAGGGGGTTATTTTCCGAGCAGTACTTC.

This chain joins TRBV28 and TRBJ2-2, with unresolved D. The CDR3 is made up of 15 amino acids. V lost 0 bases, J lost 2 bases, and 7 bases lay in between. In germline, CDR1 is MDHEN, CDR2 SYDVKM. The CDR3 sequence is CASSLWTNNTGELFF. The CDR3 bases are TGTGCCAGCAGTTTATGGACAAACAACACCGGGGAGCTGTTTTTT.

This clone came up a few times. The CDR3 nucleotides are TGTGCCAGCAGCCTGGAAACGATGGGCGAGCAGTACTTC. Its protein is CASSLETMGEQYF. The V and J genes are TRBV5-4 and TRBJ2-7; no clear D gene. The CDR3 runs to 13 residues. Germline CDR1 and CDR2: SGHNT and YYREEE (reference sequence). V was pared by 4 bases and J by 6 bases, with 14 bases between.

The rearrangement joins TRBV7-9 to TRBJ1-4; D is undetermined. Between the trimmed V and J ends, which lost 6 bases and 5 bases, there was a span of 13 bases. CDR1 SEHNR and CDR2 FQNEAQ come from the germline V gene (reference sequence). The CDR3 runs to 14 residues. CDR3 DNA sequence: TGTGCCAGCAGGCCGACGGACCAGAATGAAAAACTGTTTTTT. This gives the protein CASRPTDQNEKLFF. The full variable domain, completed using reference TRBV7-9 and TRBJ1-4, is DTGVSQNPRHKITKRGQNVTFRCDPISEHNRLYWYRQTLGQGPEFLTYFQNEAQLEKSRLLSDRFSAERPKGSFSTLEIQRTEQGDSAMYLCASRPTDQNEKLFFGSGTQLSVL.

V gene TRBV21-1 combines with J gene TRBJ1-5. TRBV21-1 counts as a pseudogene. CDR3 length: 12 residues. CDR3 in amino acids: CAILSGGQPQHF. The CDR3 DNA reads TGTGCTATCCTCTCGGGAGGTCAGCCCCAGCATTTT.

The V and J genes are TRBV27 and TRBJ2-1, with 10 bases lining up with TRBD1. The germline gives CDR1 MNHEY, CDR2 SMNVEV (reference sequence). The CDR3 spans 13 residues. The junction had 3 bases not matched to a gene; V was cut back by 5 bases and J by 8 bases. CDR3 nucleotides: TGTGCCAGCAGTCGACAGGGGGCGGATGAGCAGTTCTTC. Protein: CASSRQGADEQFF.

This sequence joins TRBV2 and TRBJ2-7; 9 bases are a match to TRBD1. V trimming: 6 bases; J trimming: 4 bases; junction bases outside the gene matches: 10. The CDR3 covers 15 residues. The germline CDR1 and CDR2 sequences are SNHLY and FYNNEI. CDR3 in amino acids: CASRSPQGAQYEQYF. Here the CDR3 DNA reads TGTGCCAGCAGATCCCCACAGGGGGCGCAGTACGAGCAGTACTTC.